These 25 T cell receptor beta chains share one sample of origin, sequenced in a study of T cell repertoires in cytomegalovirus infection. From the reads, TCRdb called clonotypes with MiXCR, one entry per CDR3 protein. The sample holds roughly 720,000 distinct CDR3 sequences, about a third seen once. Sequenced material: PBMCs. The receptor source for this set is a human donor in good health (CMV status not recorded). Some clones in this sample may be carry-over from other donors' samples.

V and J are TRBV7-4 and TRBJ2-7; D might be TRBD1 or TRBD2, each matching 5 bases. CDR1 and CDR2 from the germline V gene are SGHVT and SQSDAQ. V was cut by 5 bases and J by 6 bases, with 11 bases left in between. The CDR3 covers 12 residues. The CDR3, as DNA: TGTGCCAGCAGCCGGGGCCGGTCCGAGCAGTACTTC. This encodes CASSRGRSEQYF.

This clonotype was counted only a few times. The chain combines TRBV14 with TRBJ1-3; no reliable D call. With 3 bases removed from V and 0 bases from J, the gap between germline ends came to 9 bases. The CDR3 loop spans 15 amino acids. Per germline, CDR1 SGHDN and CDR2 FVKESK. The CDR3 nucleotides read TGTGCCAGCAGCCACCGAGGGAGCTCTGGAAACACCATATATTTT. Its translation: CASSHRGSSGNTIYF.

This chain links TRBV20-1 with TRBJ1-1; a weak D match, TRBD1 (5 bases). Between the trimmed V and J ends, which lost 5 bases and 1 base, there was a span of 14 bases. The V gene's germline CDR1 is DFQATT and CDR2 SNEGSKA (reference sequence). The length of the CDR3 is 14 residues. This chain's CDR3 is CSARVGGQNTEAFF. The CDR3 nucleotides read TGCAGTGCTCGGGTTGGGGGTCAGAACACTGAAGCTTTCTTT.

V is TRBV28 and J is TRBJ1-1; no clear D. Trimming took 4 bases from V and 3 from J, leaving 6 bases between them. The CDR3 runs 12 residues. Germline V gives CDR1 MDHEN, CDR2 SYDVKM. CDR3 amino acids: CASSSQHTEAFF. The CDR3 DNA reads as TGTGCCAGCAGTTCCCAACACACTGAAGCTTTCTTT. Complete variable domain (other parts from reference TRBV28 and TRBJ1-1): DVKVTQSSRYLVKRTGEKVFLECVQDMDHENMFWYRQDPGLGLRLIYFSYDVKMKEKGDIPEGYSVSREKKERFSLILESASTNQTSMYLCASSSQHTEAFFGQGTRLTVV.

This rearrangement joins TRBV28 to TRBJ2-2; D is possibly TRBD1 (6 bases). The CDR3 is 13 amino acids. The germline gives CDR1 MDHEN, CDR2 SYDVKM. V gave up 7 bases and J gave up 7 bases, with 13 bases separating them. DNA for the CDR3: TGTGCCAGCAATTACAGGGTTAGCGGGGAGCTGTTTTTT. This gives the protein CASNYRVSGELFF.

The CDR3 here is CASSLAGGLPYGYTF. The CDR3 nucleotides read TGCGCCAGCAGCTTGGCAGGGGGCCTCCCCTATGGCTACACCTTC. The chain has TRBV5-1 and TRBJ1-2, with 8 positions matching TRBD1. This CDR3 is built from 15 residues. Germline V gives CDR1 SGHRS, CDR2 YFSETQ. V shed 0 bases, J shed 4 bases, and the junction held 5 bases outside the gene matches.

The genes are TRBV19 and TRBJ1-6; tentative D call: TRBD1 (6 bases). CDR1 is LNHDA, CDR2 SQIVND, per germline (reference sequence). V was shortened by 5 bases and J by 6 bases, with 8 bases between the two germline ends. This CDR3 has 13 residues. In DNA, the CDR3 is TGTGCCAGTAGTGGGGGCCCTAATTCACCCCTCCACTTT. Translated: CASSGGPNSPLHF.

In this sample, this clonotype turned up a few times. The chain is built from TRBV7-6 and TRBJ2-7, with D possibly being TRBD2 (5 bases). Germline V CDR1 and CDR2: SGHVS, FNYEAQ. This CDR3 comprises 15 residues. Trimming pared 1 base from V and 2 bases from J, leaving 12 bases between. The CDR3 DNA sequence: TGTGCCAGCAGCTTAGGAGGGCGGCTTGCCTACGAGCAGTACTTC. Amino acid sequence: CASSLGGRLAYEQYF.

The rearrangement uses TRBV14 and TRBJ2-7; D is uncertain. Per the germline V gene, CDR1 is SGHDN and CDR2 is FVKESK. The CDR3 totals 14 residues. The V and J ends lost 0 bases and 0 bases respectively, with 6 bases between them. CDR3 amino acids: CASSQDSFSYEQYF. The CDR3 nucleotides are TGTGCCAGCAGCCAAGACTCCTTCTCCTACGAGCAGTACTTC.

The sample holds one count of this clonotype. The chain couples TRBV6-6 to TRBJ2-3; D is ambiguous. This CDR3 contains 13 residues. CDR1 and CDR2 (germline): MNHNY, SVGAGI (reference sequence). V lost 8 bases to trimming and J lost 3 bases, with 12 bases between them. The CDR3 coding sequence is TGTGCCAGCCGGACCAAGAGAACAGATACGCAGTATTTT. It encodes CASRTKRTDTQYF.

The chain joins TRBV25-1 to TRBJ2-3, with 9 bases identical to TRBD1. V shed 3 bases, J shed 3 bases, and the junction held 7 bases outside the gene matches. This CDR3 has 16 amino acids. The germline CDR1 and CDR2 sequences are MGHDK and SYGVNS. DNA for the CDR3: TGTGCCAGCAGTGAGCCCGGGACAGGGATAACAGATACGCAGTATTTT. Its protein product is CASSEPGTGITDTQYF.

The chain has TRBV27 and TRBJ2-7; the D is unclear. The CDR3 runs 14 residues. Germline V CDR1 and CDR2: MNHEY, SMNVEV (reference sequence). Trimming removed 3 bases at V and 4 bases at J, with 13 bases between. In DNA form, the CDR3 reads TGTGCCAGCAGTTTCGGATGGAATAAGTACGAGCAGTACTTC. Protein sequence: CASSFGWNKYEQYF.

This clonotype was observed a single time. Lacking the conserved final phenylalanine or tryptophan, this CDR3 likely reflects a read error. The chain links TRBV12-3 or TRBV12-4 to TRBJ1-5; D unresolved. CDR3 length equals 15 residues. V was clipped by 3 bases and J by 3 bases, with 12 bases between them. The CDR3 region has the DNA TGTGCCAGCAGTTTGGATCTCCAAGTCAATCAGCCCCAGCATTCT. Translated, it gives CASSLDLQVNQPQHS.

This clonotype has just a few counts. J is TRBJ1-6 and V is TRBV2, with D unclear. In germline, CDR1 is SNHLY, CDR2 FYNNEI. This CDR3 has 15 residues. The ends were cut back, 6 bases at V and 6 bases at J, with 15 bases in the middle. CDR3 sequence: CASSTGNEVNSPLHF. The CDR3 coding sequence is TGTGCCAGCAGCACCGGGAACGAAGTTAATTCACCCCTCCACTTT.

CDR3 sequence: CASSQEAGQGTANTGELFF. DNA of the CDR3: TGCGCCAGCAGCCAAGAGGCGGGACAGGGGACCGCGAACACCGGGGAGCTGTTTTTT. The J gene is TRBJ2-2, the V gene TRBV4-1, with 10 bases aligning to TRBD1. After removal of 0 bases from V and 0 bases from J, the junction contained 7 bases not matched to a gene. This CDR3 has 19 amino acids. Germline lookup yields CDR1 MGHRA and CDR2 YSYEKL.

In DNA form, the CDR3 reads TGTGCCAGCAGCCTTACCGGGACAGCAGTTCTTTCACCCCTCCACTTT. Amino acids: CASSLTGTAVLSPLHF. This rearrangement joins TRBV7-9 to TRBJ1-6; 7 nucleotides match TRBD1. The CDR3 consists of 16 residues. The V segment lost 5 bases and the J segment 9 bases; nucleotides outside the gene matches: 13. Germline CDR1 SEHNR, CDR2 FQNEAQ (reference sequence).

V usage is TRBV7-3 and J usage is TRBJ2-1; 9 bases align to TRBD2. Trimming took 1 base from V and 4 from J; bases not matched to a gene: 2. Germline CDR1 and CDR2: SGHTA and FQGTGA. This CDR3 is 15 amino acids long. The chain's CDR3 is CASSLSGGDYNEQFF. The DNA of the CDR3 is TGTGCCAGCAGCTTAAGCGGGGGGGATTACAATGAGCAGTTCTTC.

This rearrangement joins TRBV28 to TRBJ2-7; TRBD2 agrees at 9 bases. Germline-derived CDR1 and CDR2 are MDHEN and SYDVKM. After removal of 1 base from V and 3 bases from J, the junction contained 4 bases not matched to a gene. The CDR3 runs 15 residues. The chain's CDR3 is CASSLYGSGGYEQYF. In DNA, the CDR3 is TGTGCCAGCAGTTTATATGGTAGCGGGGGCTACGAGCAGTACTTC.

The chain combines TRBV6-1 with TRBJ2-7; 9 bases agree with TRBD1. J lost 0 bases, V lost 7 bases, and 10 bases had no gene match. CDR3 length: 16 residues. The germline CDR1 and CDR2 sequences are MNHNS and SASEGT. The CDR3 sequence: CASKLRGTGISYEQYF. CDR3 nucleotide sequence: TGTGCCAGCAAGCTTAGGGGGACAGGGATCTCCTACGAGCAGTACTTC.

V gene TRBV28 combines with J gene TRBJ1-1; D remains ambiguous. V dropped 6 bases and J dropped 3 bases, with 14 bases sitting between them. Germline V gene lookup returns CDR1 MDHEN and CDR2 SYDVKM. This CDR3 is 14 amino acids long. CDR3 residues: CASSDPLWDTEAFF. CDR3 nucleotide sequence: TGTGCCAGCAGCGACCCACTATGGGACACTGAAGCTTTCTTT.

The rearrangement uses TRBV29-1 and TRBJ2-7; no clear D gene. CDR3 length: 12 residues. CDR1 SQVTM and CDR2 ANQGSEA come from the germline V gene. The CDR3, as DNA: TGCAGTAGCAGGTGGGGCTCCTACGAGCAGTACTTC. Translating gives CSSRWGSYEQYF.

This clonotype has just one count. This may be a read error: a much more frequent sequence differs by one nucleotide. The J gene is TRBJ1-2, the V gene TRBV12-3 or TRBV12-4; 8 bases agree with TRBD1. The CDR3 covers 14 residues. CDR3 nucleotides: TGTGCCAGCCAACTACGGGGACAGGTCAATGGCTACAACTTC. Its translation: CASQLRGQVNGYNF.

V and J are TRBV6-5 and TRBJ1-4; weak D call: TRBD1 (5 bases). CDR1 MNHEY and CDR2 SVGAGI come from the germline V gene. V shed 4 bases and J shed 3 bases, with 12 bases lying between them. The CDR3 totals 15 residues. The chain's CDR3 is CASSSRREPNEKLFF. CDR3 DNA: TGTGCCAGCAGTTCACGCAGGGAACCTAATGAAAAACTGTTTTTT.

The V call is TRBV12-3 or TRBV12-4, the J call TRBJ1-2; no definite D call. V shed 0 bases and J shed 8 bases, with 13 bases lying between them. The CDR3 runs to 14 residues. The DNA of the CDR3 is TGTGCCAGCAGTTTAGCGAACAAGCGGGAGGGCTACACCTTC. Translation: CASSLANKREGYTF.

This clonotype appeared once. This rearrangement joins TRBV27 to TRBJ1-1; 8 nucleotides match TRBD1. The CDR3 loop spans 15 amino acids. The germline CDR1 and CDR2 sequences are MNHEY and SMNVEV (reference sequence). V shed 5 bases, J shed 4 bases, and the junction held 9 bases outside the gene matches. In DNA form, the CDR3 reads TGTGCCAGCAGTCGAATCAGGACAGGGCCCACTGAAGCTTTCTTT. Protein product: CASSRIRTGPTEAFF.